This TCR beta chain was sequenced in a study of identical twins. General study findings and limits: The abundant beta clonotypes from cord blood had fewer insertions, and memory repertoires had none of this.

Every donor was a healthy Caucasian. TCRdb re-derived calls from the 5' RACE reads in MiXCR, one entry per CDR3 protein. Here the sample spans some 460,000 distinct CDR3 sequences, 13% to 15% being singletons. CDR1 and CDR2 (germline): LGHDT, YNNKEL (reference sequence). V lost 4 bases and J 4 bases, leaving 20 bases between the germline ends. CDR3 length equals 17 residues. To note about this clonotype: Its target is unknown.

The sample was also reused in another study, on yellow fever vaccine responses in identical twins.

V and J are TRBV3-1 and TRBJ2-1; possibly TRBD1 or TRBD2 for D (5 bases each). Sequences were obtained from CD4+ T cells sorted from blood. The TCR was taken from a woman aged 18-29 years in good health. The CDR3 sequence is CASSPPMRGGLYNEQFF. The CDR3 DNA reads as TGTGCCAGCAGCCCTCCCATGAGGGGCGGCTTGTACAATGAGCAGTTCTTC.